This T cell receptor beta chain comes out of a study of cytomegalovirus exposure and HLA in healthy donors. Produced via immunoSEQ multiplex PCR; TCRdb's table is partial and in-frame only. Among some 130,000 clones listed, approximately 80% were seen once. V lost 5 bases, J lost 1 base, and 3 bases stayed unmatched. Germline V gene lookup returns CDR1 LNHDA and CDR2 SQIVND (reference sequence). This CDR3 is built from 15 residues. This sequence was found in a man younger than 40 in good health and CMV-seropositive. The V and J genes are TRBV19 and TRBJ2-5; 11 nucleotides match TRBD2. Input material: PBMCs. CDR3 amino acids: CASSALAGGQETQYF. DNA of the CDR3: TGTGCCAGTAGTGCCCTAGCGGGGGGCCAAGAGACCCAGTACTTC.